This TCR beta chain originates from a study of blood T cell repertoires in COVID-19. Across the study: Donors in the United States, Italy and Spain gave samples during acute or convalescent COVID-19. From T cells, B-cell-depleted T cells, or PBMCs came the material, which was cDNA or gDNA.

Seattle cases were enrolled at active infection and followed longitudinally. This table comes from immunoSEQ multiplex PCR, and its TCRdb copy is limited to in-frame clones, with some not included. This sample carries some 330,000 clones, roughly 89% of them seen once, and the ten largest clones take less than 2%. CDR1 MNHEY and CDR2 SMNVEV come from the germline V gene (reference sequence). The CDR3 length is 15 residues. The V segment lost 8 bases and the J segment 6 bases; nucleotides outside the gene matches: 9. This TCR derives from a woman younger than 45 with COVID-19, enrolled during active disease. The V call is TRBV27, the J call TRBJ1-5; 11 bases fit TRBD1. Sequenced: peripheral blood. For the CDR3, the DNA is TGTGCCAGCTGCCGGACAGGGGGCTGGGGTCAGCCCCAGCATTTT. Its protein product is CASCRTGGWGQPQHF.